The 17 T cell receptor beta chains in this list originate from one sample, sequenced in a study of cytomegalovirus exposure and HLA in healthy donors. Use of 60 Vbeta and 13 Jbeta primers characterized the PCR. Generated by immunoSEQ multiplex PCR, the TCRdb table keeps only in-frame clones and is missing some. The table has just over 150,000 clones, 70% to 90% seen once. Sequencing used PBMCs. The origin of the receptors is a woman aged 18-29 years in good health and CMV-seronegative.

The chain joins TRBV19 to TRBJ2-7; no clear D. The V gene's germline CDR1 is LNHDA and CDR2 SQIVND (reference sequence). This CDR3 is built from 13 residues. The V end was cut by 1 base, the J end by 1 base, with 5 bases between. In nucleotides, the CDR3 is TGTGCCAGTAGTATAGTCCCGTCCTACGAGCAGTACTTC. Translation: CASSIVPSYEQYF.

This clone occurred once. The genes are TRBV7-3 and TRBJ2-1; 10 positions agree with TRBD2. Germline V CDR1 and CDR2: SGHTA, FQGTGA. Losses at the gene ends were 2 bases for V and 7 bases for J; bases not matched to a gene: 8. The CDR3 contains 16 residues. The CDR3 loop reads CASSLRGLARGNEQFF. For the CDR3, the DNA is TGTGCCAGCAGCTTACGGGGACTAGCGCGCGGGAATGAGCAGTTCTTC.

The V call is TRBV7-2, the J call TRBJ2-5, with TRBD1 identical over 9 bases. The V gene's germline CDR1 is SGHTA and CDR2 FQGNSA. The CDR3 loop spans 15 amino acids. The V segment lost 5 bases and the J segment 4 bases; nucleotides outside the gene matches: 8. CDR3 in DNA: TGTGCCAGCAGCCGTGGGGCGACAGGGGGAGAGACCCAGTACTTC. It codes for CASSRGATGGETQYF.

This chain connects TRBV25-1 to TRBJ2-1; 10 bases fit TRBD1. This CDR3 is built from 16 residues. Germline V gene lookup returns CDR1 MGHDK and CDR2 SYGVNS. V was pared by 1 base and J by 6 bases, with 6 bases of the junction left unmatched. CDR3 sequence: CASSESGTGVTNEQFF. CDR3 in DNA: TGTGCCAGCAGTGAATCTGGGACAGGGGTCACCAATGAGCAGTTCTTC.

A remark on this clone: This sample also contains other DNA sequences that code for the same CDR3. The chain uses TRBV9 and TRBJ2-7, with D possibly being TRBD1 (5 bases). V gave up 0 bases and J gave up 3 bases, with 10 bases separating them. The CDR3 sequence is 14 residues long. CDR1 and CDR2 (germline): SGDLS, YYNGEE. CDR3 bases: TGTGCCAGCAGCGTAGGGGGCAGCAGCTACGAGCAGTACTTC. As protein: CASSVGGSSYEQYF.

The genes are TRBV4-3 and TRBJ2-7; D not certain. Trimming pared 3 bases from V and 0 bases from J, leaving 6 bases between. Germline CDR1 and CDR2: LGHNA and YSLEER. CDR3 length: 13 amino acids. CDR3 sequence: CASSQTHSYEQYF. In nucleotides, the CDR3 is TGCGCCAGCAGCCAGACTCACTCCTACGAGCAGTACTTC.

This sequence joins TRBV25-1 and TRBJ2-7; 12 bases fit TRBD2. The germline gives CDR1 MGHDK, CDR2 SYGVNS. The CDR3 runs 14 residues. V lost 4 bases to trimming and J lost 5 bases; unmatched junction nucleotides: 3. CDR3 amino acids: CASSGLAGDHEQYF. The CDR3 nucleotides read TGTGCCAGCAGTGGACTAGCGGGGGACCACGAGCAGTACTTC.

The chain joins TRBV27 to TRBJ2-1, with TRBD2 identical over 13 bases. The CDR3 spans 15 residues. J lost 7 bases, V lost 6 bases, and 6 bases had no gene match. Germline assignment: CDR1 MNHEY and CDR2 SMNVEV (reference sequence). CDR3 nucleotides: TGTGCCAGCAGGCCACTAGCGGGAGGGGAGAATGAGCAGTTCTTC. Its translation: CASRPLAGGENEQFF.

The chain is built from TRBV6-5 and TRBJ2-5, with a weak D call TRBD2 (6 bases). V shed 7 bases and J shed 2 bases, with 17 bases lying between them. CDR1 MNHEY and CDR2 SVGAGI come from the germline V gene. The CDR3 length is 15 residues. CDR3 residues: CASTGRRGLQETQYF. DNA of the CDR3: TGTGCCAGCACCGGCCGGCGGGGCCTACAAGAGACCCAGTACTTC.

This chain connects TRBV15 to TRBJ2-7, with 10 bases fitting TRBD1. Germline CDR1 reads LNHNV; CDR2 reads YYDKDF (reference sequence). V lost 0 bases to trimming and J lost 6 bases; unmatched junction nucleotides: 8. CDR3 length: 16 residues. The CDR3 region has the DNA TGTGCCACCAGCAGAGATGGGGACAGGGGAGGGGGCGAGCAGTACTTC. This gives the protein CATSRDGDRGGGEQYF. Full variable domain (missing parts from reference TRBV15 and TRBJ2-7): DAMVIQNPRYQVTQFGKPVTLSCSQTLNHNVMYWYQQKSSQAPKLLFHYYDKDFNNEADTPDNFQSRRPNTSFCFLDIRSPGLGDTAMYLCATSRDGDRGGGEQYFGPGTRLTVT.

Worth noting for this clone: One junction end disagrees with the germline gene, perhaps due to a read error. The CDR3 spells CASSPGTSGSNEQFF. CDR3 in DNA: TGTGCTAGCAGCCCTGGGACTAGCGGGAGCAATGAGCAGTTCTTC. J is TRBJ2-1 and V is TRBV7-7; 14 bases fit TRBD2. The CDR3 covers 15 residues. Germline assignment: CDR1 SSHAT and CDR2 FNYEAQ (reference sequence).

In its sample, this clone was seen once. The chain couples TRBV19 to TRBJ2-3; D possibly corresponds to TRBD1 (6 bases). The CDR3 contains 14 residues. CDR1 is LNHDA, CDR2 SQIVND, per germline (reference sequence). The ends were cut back, 2 bases at V and 6 bases at J, with 12 bases in the middle. The CDR3 DNA follows: TGTGCCAGTAGTATACGGGTTGGGGGCGATACGCAGTATTTT. It codes for CASSIRVGGDTQYF.

The chain recombines TRBV28 with TRBJ1-5; tentative D call: TRBD1 (6 bases). V was trimmed by 6 bases and J by 5 bases, leaving 17 bases between them. CDR1 and CDR2 (germline): MDHEN, SYDVKM. There are 15 residues in the CDR3. The CDR3 protein is CASRGYRVLYQPQHF. CDR3 DNA sequence: TGTGCCAGCAGGGGCTACAGGGTGTTATATCAGCCCCAGCATTTT.

This clone was seen a handful of times. The chain has TRBV4-2 and TRBJ1-4; D remains ambiguous. CDR3 length: 12 amino acids. Germline V gene data show CDR1 as LGHNA and CDR2 as YNFKEQ. V lost 0 bases, J lost 10 bases, and 6 bases lay in between. CDR3 sequence: CASSQDPGKLFF. CDR3 DNA sequence: TGTGCCAGCAGCCAAGACCCCGGAAAACTGTTTTTT.

The chain's CDR3 is CASSRWAGADSNQPQHF. In DNA form, the CDR3 reads TGTGCCAGCAGCCGATGGGCGGGGGCGGATAGCAATCAGCCCCAGCATTTT. This chain links TRBV7-8 with TRBJ1-5; TRBD1 is a possible D gene (6 bases). Germline V gene data show CDR1 as SGHVS and CDR2 as FQNEAQ. V was pared by 5 bases and J by 0 bases, with 17 bases between. This CDR3 has 17 amino acids.

The genes are TRBV2 and TRBJ2-5; TRBD2 might be the D (7 bases). The V and J ends lost 4 bases and 5 bases respectively, with 20 bases between them. The CDR3 length is 16 residues. Germline-derived CDR1 and CDR2 are SNHLY and FYNNEI. In nucleotides, the CDR3 is TGTGCCAGCAGTGCCAGGTACACAGGGAGGGAGGAGACCCAGTACTTC. Its protein product is CASSARYTGREETQYF.

The CDR3 coding sequence is TGTGCCAGTAGCCAACCTGGGAGGGGCTATGGCTACACCTTC. Its translation is CASSQPGRGYGYTF. The V gene is TRBV19, the J gene TRBJ1-2, with a tentative D call TRBD1 (5 bases). Trimming cost V 6 bases and J 4 bases, with 15 bases left between them. This CDR3 region has 14 residues. CDR1 is LNHDA, CDR2 SQIVND, per germline (reference sequence).